These 32 T cell receptor beta chains originate from one sample sequenced in a study of blood T cell repertoires in COVID-19. TCRdb's table, derived via immunoSEQ multiplex PCR, lists solely in-frame clones and lacks some. The profile covers 90,000 to 140,000 clones, with roughly 79% appearing a single time and less than 45% taken by the ten largest. Sequenced material: peripheral blood. The source of these receptors is a man of 80 years or more with acute or convalescent COVID-19.

The chain combines TRBV3-1 (or the pseudogene TRBV3-2) with TRBJ1-1; D unclear. Germline CDR1 and CDR2: LGHDT and YNNKEL (reference sequence). This CDR3 region has 12 residues. V lost 4 bases and J lost 2, with 5 bases in between. CDR3 nucleotides: TGTGCCAGCAGCCCGTCTAACACTGAAGCTTTCTTT. It translates to CASSPSNTEAFF.

The chain employs TRBV28 and TRBJ2-1, with TRBD2 identical over 10 bases. This CDR3 has 16 residues. The germline V gene has CDR1 MDHEN and CDR2 SYDVKM. The V segment lost 3 bases and the J segment 8 bases; nucleotides outside the gene matches: 10. The DNA for the CDR3 is TGTGCCAGCAGTTTTTCTCTAGCGGGAGCACGAGATGAGCAGTTCTTC. This codes for CASSFSLAGARDEQFF.

This sequence joins TRBV27 and TRBJ2-2; 8 nucleotides align to TRBD1. Germline CDR1 reads MNHEY; CDR2 reads SMNVEV (reference sequence). With 7 bases clipped from V and 5 bases from J, the junction kept 9 bases outside the gene matches. The CDR3 covers 15 residues. CDR3 DNA: TGTGCCAGCACCCTAAAGCAGGGGGCAACCGGGGAGCTGTTTTTT. Encoded protein: CASTLKQGATGELFF.

This chain connects TRBV28 to TRBJ2-7, with D possibly TRBD1 on 5 matching bases. The CDR3 loop spans 15 amino acids. Germline V CDR1 and CDR2: MDHEN, SYDVKM. Between the trimmed V and J ends, which lost 4 bases and 3 bases, there was a span of 16 bases. The CDR3 here is CASSSRGKVNYEQYF. CDR3 DNA sequence: TGTGCCAGCAGTTCTAGGGGAAAGGTCAACTACGAGCAGTACTTC.

CDR3 protein: CASSYSRAGPYEQYF. The CDR3 DNA reads TGTGCCAGCAGTTACTCGAGGGCAGGCCCCTACGAGCAGTACTTC. The chain couples TRBV6-2 or TRBV6-3 to TRBJ2-7; D perhaps matches TRBD2 (5 bases). The CDR3 contains 15 residues. The germline V gene has CDR1 MNHEY and CDR2 SVGEGT. With 0 bases removed from V and 2 bases from J, the gap between germline ends came to 11 bases.

The chain uses TRBV19 and TRBJ2-5, with D possibly matching TRBD1 (6 bases). The germline V and J ends were trimmed by 5 bases and 3 bases, with 10 bases remaining between them. The CDR3 extends over 13 amino acids. CDR1 LNHDA and CDR2 SQIVND come from the germline V gene (reference sequence). The CDR3 protein is CASSLNREETQYF. The DNA of the CDR3 is TGTGCCAGTAGTCTCAACAGGGAAGAGACCCAGTACTTC.

This rearrangement joins TRBV6-6 to TRBJ1-4, with a weak D call TRBD1 (6 bases). The CDR3 consists of 14 residues. Between the trimmed V and J ends, which lost 8 bases and 12 bases, there was a span of 22 bases. Germline V CDR1 and CDR2: MNHNY, SVGAGI (reference sequence). CDR3 protein: CASGPTGRLRELFF. The CDR3 DNA is TGTGCCAGCGGGCCGACAGGCCGACTTCGGGAACTGTTTTTT.

In this sample, this clone turned up once. This chain joins TRBV28 and TRBJ1-3; D is uncertain. There are 15 residues in the CDR3. V lost 6 bases, J lost 0 bases, and 12 bases lay in between. The germline V gene encodes CDR1 MDHEN and CDR2 SYDVKM. CDR3 sequence reads: CASRDMGSSGNTIYF. For the CDR3, the DNA is TGTGCCAGCAGAGACATGGGGAGCTCTGGAAACACCATATATTTT.

This clone was observed once. The chain employs TRBV19 and TRBJ2-1; 8 bases line up with TRBD2. J lost 6 bases, V lost 0 bases, and 7 bases had no gene match. The length of the CDR3 is 16 residues. The germline V gene has CDR1 LNHDA and CDR2 SQIVND (reference sequence). The CDR3 DNA sequence: TGTGCCAGTAGTATAGATGGAGCGGGAGAGGGCAATGAGCAGTTCTTC. Its translation is CASSIDGAGEGNEQFF.

The rearrangement links TRBV5-1 to TRBJ2-2; D not certain. Germline V gene data show CDR1 as SGHRS and CDR2 as YFSETQ. There are 16 residues in the CDR3. V was trimmed by 0 bases and J by 0 bases, leaving 9 bases between them. DNA for the CDR3: TGCGCCAGCAGCTTGGGGGCGCGCACGAACACCGGGGAGCTGTTTTTT. Translating it yields CASSLGARTNTGELFF. Full variable domain (remainder filled in from reference TRBV5-1 and TRBJ2-2): KAGVTQTPRYLIKTRGQQVTLSCSPISGHRSVSWYQQTPGQGLQFLFEYFSETQRNKGNFPGRFSGRQFSNSRSEMNVSTLELGDSALYLCASSLGARTNTGELFFGEGSRLTVL.

The chain recombines TRBV12-5 with TRBJ1-3, with 7 bases identical to TRBD1. J was trimmed by 2 bases and V by 2 bases; bases with no gene match: 9. This CDR3 is 17 amino acids long. Germline V gene lookup returns CDR1 LGHNT and CDR2 FRNRAP. CDR3: CASGLSATGYPGNTIYF. In DNA, the CDR3 is TGTGCTAGTGGTTTGAGTGCGACAGGGTACCCTGGAAACACCATATATTTT.

The chain uses TRBV18 and TRBJ2-5, with D perhaps TRBD1 (6 bases). Germline V gives CDR1 KGHSH, CDR2 LQKENI. The CDR3 loop spans 17 amino acids. V was shortened by 3 bases and J by 0 bases, with 17 bases between the two germline ends. CDR3 coding DNA: TGTGCCAGCTCACCTCCGAAAGGCAGGGGAGACCAAGAGACCCAGTACTTC. Translating it yields CASSPPKGRGDQETQYF.

This clone was counted only a few times. The genes are TRBV28 and TRBJ2-1, with TRBD2 matching 7 bases. The CDR3 length is 12 residues. The V and J ends lost 8 bases and 7 bases, in that order; junction bases with no gene match: 5. Germline-derived CDR1 and CDR2 are MDHEN and SYDVKM. The CDR3 loop is CASQSSGNEQFF. The CDR3 nucleotides read TGTGCCAGCCAGTCTAGCGGTAATGAGCAGTTCTTC.

The CDR3 nucleotides read TGTGCCACCAGTGACCACAGGGTTGGAACTGAAGCTTTCTTT. Protein product: CATSDHRVGTEAFF. The gene calls are TRBV24-1 and TRBJ1-1; a possible D gene is TRBD1 (6 bases). Germline CDR1 KGHDR, CDR2 SFDVKD. CDR3 length: 14 residues. Between the trimmed V and J ends, which lost 4 bases and 5 bases, there was a span of 13 bases.

The rearrangement joins TRBV7-8 to TRBJ2-5; 11 bases fit TRBD2. V lost 4 bases, J lost 4 bases, and 8 bases stayed unmatched. Germline CDR1 is SGHVS and CDR2 is FQNEAQ. The CDR3 consists of 16 residues. As DNA, the CDR3 is TGTGCCAGCAGCTCGAGACTAGCGGGACGACGAGAGACCCAGTACTTC. This translates into CASSSRLAGRRETQYF.

J is TRBJ2-1 and V is TRBV18; D gene uncertain. Germline lookup yields CDR1 KGHSH and CDR2 LQKENI. Trimming pared 0 bases from V and 0 bases from J, leaving 12 bases between. The CDR3 runs to 17 residues. The CDR3, as DNA: TGTGCCAGCTCACCACCGAGGCAGAAGAGCTCCTACAATGAGCAGTTCTTC. Protein sequence: CASSPPRQKSSYNEQFF.

The chain couples TRBV7-9 to TRBJ2-4; D might be TRBD2 (5 bases). This CDR3 spans 15 amino acids. Trimming pared 1 base from V and 10 bases from J, leaving 17 bases between. Germline V gene sequence: CDR1 SEHNR, CDR2 FQNEAQ (reference sequence). CDR3: CASSLERTLKGIQYF. The CDR3 DNA sequence: TGTGCCAGCAGCTTAGAGCGGACCCTCAAAGGAATTCAGTACTTC.

This clone was picked up one time. The chain links TRBV6-2 or TRBV6-3 to TRBJ1-6, with 9 bases aligning to TRBD1. Germline V CDR1 and CDR2: MNHEY, SVGEGT. V shed 2 bases, J shed 9 bases, and the junction held 5 bases outside the gene matches. The CDR3 totals 15 residues. The CDR3 nucleotides read TGTGCCAGCAGTTACGGGGGACAGGGCGGTTCACCCCTCCACTTT. Protein product: CASSYGGQGGSPLHF.

This chain connects TRBV28 to TRBJ1-5, with 8 bases identical to TRBD1. CDR1 and CDR2 from the germline V gene are MDHEN and SYDVKM. CDR3 length: 16 residues. Losses at the gene ends were 6 bases for V and 6 bases for J; bases not matched to a gene: 13. CDR3 loop: CASRGLDRVDSQPQHF. CDR3 nucleotides: TGTGCCAGCAGGGGTTTGGACAGGGTAGATAGTCAGCCCCAGCATTTT. The full variable domain, its missing parts supplied by reference TRBV28 and TRBJ1-5, is DVKVTQSSRYLVKRTGEKVFLECVQDMDHENMFWYRQDPGLGLRLIYFSYDVKMKEKGDIPEGYSVSREKKERFSLILESASTNQTSMYLCASRGLDRVDSQPQHFGDGTRLSIL.

This chain joins TRBV28 and TRBJ2-1; weak D call: TRBD1 (6 bases). Germline V gene sequence: CDR1 MDHEN, CDR2 SYDVKM. The CDR3 has 15 amino acids. The ends were cut back, 5 bases at V and 7 bases at J, with 18 bases in the middle. CDR3: CASSPTGTPRNEQFF. CDR3 coding DNA: TGTGCCAGCAGTCCTACAGGGACCCCGCGGAATGAGCAGTTCTTC.

The rearrangement uses TRBV30 and TRBJ1-1, with 9 bases fitting TRBD1. In germline, CDR1 is GTSNPN, CDR2 SVGIG (reference sequence). The CDR3 spans 18 residues. V trimming: 7 bases; J trimming: 1 base; junction bases outside the gene matches: 19. Here the CDR3 reads CASKTGTGKAIGNTEAFF. The DNA for the CDR3 is TGTGCCTCGAAAACCGGGACAGGGAAAGCCATTGGGAACACTGAAGCTTTCTTT.

In its sample, this clone was seen a few times. This chain links TRBV6-5 with TRBJ1-5; no definite D call. The CDR3 is 13 residues long. Deletions cut 6 bases from V and 0 bases from J, with 6 bases between. The germline V gene encodes CDR1 MNHEY and CDR2 SVGAGI. The DNA of the CDR3 is TGTGCCAGCAGGGAGTCTAGCAATCAGCCCCAGCATTTT. Protein: CASRESSNQPQHF.

The genes are TRBV28 and TRBJ2-1; 7 bases line up with TRBD2. V shed 5 bases, J shed 5 bases, and the junction held 9 bases outside the gene matches. This CDR3 has 15 residues. Germline CDR1 and CDR2: MDHEN and SYDVKM. This chain's CDR3 is CASSQLAGVNNEQFF. DNA of the CDR3: TGTGCCAGCAGTCAGCTCGCGGGAGTAAACAATGAGCAGTTCTTC.

The rearrangement uses TRBV5-1 and TRBJ2-2, with 7 bases matching TRBD1. The CDR3 sequence is 16 residues long. Trimming took 2 bases from V and 3 from J; bases not matched to a gene: 7. Germline V gene sequence: CDR1 SGHRS, CDR2 YFSETQ. CDR3 loop: CASSFHGTADTGELFF. CDR3 DNA: TGCGCCAGCAGCTTTCACGGGACAGCGGACACCGGGGAGCTGTTTTTT.

The chain carries TRBV4-2 and TRBJ2-3, with D unresolved. This CDR3 has 13 amino acids. The germline CDR1 and CDR2 sequences are LGHNA and YNFKEQ. V was trimmed by 0 bases and J by 5 bases, leaving 6 bases between them. CDR3 DNA sequence: TGTGCCAGCAGCCAAGATAGGAGAGATACGCAGTATTTT. Amino acids: CASSQDRRDTQYF.

V usage is TRBV4-2 and J usage is TRBJ1-3; TRBD1 might be the D (5 bases). The CDR3 has 16 amino acids. CDR1 is LGHNA, CDR2 YNFKEQ, per germline. With 0 bases removed from V and 5 bases from J, the gap between germline ends came to 14 bases. The CDR3: CASSQEGRGGRNTIYF. The DNA for the CDR3 is TGTGCCAGCAGCCAAGAGGGACGGGGGGGAAGAAACACCATATATTTT.

The J gene is TRBJ2-1, the V gene TRBV5-1; D perhaps matches TRBD2 (6 bases). This CDR3 has 13 amino acids. The V end lost 7 bases, the J end lost 7 bases, and 15 bases lay between the germline ends. Germline CDR1 SGHRS, CDR2 YFSETQ. This CDR3 is CASRAGGTNEQFF. As DNA, the CDR3 is TGCGCCAGCCGGGCCGGCGGGACTAATGAGCAGTTCTTC.

This clone was detected only a few times. CDR3 bases: TGTGCCAGCTCACCCCGGACAGGGAGAGGGGTAAATACGCAGTATTTT. This sequence encodes CASSPRTGRGVNTQYF. This chain uses TRBV18 with TRBJ2-3; 8 bases line up with TRBD1. The CDR3 is 16 amino acids. The germline V gene has CDR1 KGHSH and CDR2 LQKENI. With 3 bases clipped from V and 7 bases from J, the junction kept 12 bases outside the gene matches.

The chain carries TRBV18 and TRBJ2-7, with TRBD1 matching over 8 bases. CDR1 is KGHSH and CDR2 is LQKENI in the germline V gene. V lost 3 bases, J lost 3 bases, and 7 bases stayed unmatched. The CDR3 loop spans 15 amino acids. The CDR3 sequence: CASSPRGQGNYEQYF. CDR3 nucleotides: TGTGCCAGCTCACCGCGCGGACAGGGAAACTACGAGCAGTACTTC.

The chain carries TRBV15 and TRBJ1-5; D is undetermined. V gave up 1 base and J gave up 7 bases, with 20 bases separating them. The CDR3 has 17 amino acids. Germline assignment: CDR1 LNHNV and CDR2 YYDKDF (reference sequence). The CDR3 sequence: CATSRVGGRPKEQPQHF. CDR3 bases: TGTGCCACCAGCAGAGTTGGTGGCAGGCCCAAGGAACAGCCCCAGCATTTT.

The chain joins TRBV5-1 to TRBJ2-1; 13 positions agree with TRBD2. The CDR3 sequence is 15 residues long. Germline V gene lookup returns CDR1 SGHRS and CDR2 YFSETQ. V gave up 6 bases and J gave up 8 bases; unmatched junction bases: 8. Here the CDR3 reads CASTDGLAGVDEQFF. In nucleotides, the CDR3 is TGCGCCAGCACCGACGGACTAGCGGGAGTGGATGAGCAGTTCTTC.

The gene calls are TRBV9 and TRBJ2-2; D is possibly TRBD1 (5 bases). The V end was cut by 4 bases, the J end by 1 base, with 11 bases between. Germline V gives CDR1 SGDLS, CDR2 YYNGEE. This CDR3 is built from 15 residues. This chain's CDR3 is CASSHQGVNTGELFF. The CDR3 DNA is TGTGCCAGCAGCCACCAGGGTGTGAACACCGGGGAGCTGTTTTTT.